This TCR beta chain was identified during a study of T cells after yellow fever vaccination. Trimming pared 3 bases from V and 3 bases from J, leaving 14 bases between. The CDR3 contains 16 residues. TCRdb re-analysed the 5' RACE reads in MiXCR, keeping a single row per CDR3 protein. The sample yields 550,000 to 750,000 distinct CDR3 sequences, about 13% seen once. This clonotype was counted a few times. The chain joins TRBV12-3 or TRBV12-4 to TRBJ2-2, with TRBD2 as a possible D gene (5 bases). Sequencing was performed on PBMCs, taken on the day of the yellow fever booster vaccination. This receptor was taken from a man aged 25-45 years who received the YFV17D yellow fever vaccine. CDR3 region: CASSLDLRDYTGELFF. CDR3 DNA sequence: TGTGCCAGCAGTTTGGACCTCCGGGATTACACCGGGGAGCTGTTTTTT.